The clone carrying this T cell receptor (beta chain) has at least ten counts. Its antigen is currently unknown. Each patient was aged 18 to 65 and had newly diagnosed hyperthyroidism of under 2 months' duration. Exclusion followed for patients with uncontrolled infection, other autoimmune disease, pregnancy or lactation. The PBMCs studied were ones that came from roughly 11 ml fresh peripheral blood. This entry belongs to a study of T cells in Graves' hyperthyroidism and ophthalmopathy. The V end lost 5 bases, the J end lost 0 bases, and 22 bases lay between the germline ends. This CDR3 is built from 18 residues. From germline, CDR1 is SGDLS and CDR2 YYNGEE. RNA transcripts were the template for amplifying TCR beta CDR3 regions. When the TCR CDR3 underwent first-round RT-PCR, the HTBI primer set was used. Each CDR3 protein gets one entry after TCRdb re-called the multiplex PCR reads with MiXCR. Among roughly 380,000 distinct CDR3 sequences, about 14% were seen once, and the ten largest hold about 11%.

Study-wide findings and caveats: Using 13 V-J features, a model discriminated ophthalmopathy from stable hyperthyroidism.

This receptor was taken from a woman aged 55-75 years with Graves' hyperthyroidism. The sample consisted of blood. The rearrangement uses TRBV9 and TRBJ2-3; D may match TRBD1 or TRBD2 (5 bases each). In nucleotides, the CDR3 is TGTGCCAGCAGTCAAGAACCGAGGGACCCAGCTAGCACAGATACGCAGTATTTT. Protein: CASSQEPRDPASTDTQYF.